The 31 T cell receptor beta chains below all came from one sample that was sequenced in a study of PD-L1 blockade in urothelial cancer. Assay: immunoSEQ multiplex PCR; the TCRdb copy retains only in-frame clones and omits some. This sample carries about 30,000 clones, about 80% of them seen once, and the ten largest clones take approximately 3.3%. This sample's time point: peripheral blood 6 weeks after treatment start. The specimen comprised PBMCs, sampled around atezolizumab (anti-PD-L1) treatment. The receptors shown here come from a man aged 65-85 years with urothelial cancer.

This clone was detected only a few times. CDR3 nucleotides: TGCGCCAGCAGCTTGAAGGGGGTATTGGACACCGGGGAGCTGTTTTTT. Amino acid sequence: CASSLKGVLDTGELFF. V gene TRBV5-1 combines with J gene TRBJ2-2, with D possibly matching TRBD1 (6 bases). Germline-derived CDR1 and CDR2 are SGHRS and YFSETQ. This CDR3 has 16 residues. Trimming shortened V by 1 base and J by 3 bases, and 13 bases separated the two germline ends.

This clone came up once. The chain combines TRBV11-3 with TRBJ1-3; D perhaps matches TRBD1 (6 bases). The germline V gene encodes CDR1 SGHNT and CDR2 YENEEA. The CDR3 runs to 15 residues. Trimming cost V 0 bases and J 4 bases, with 10 bases left between them. CDR3 in amino acids: CASSLDRTAGNTIYF. The CDR3 DNA follows: TGTGCCAGCAGCTTAGATCGGACAGCCGGAAACACCATATATTTT.

The rearrangement joins TRBV7-8 to TRBJ2-7; 9 bases agree with TRBD1. CDR1 is SGHVS, CDR2 FQNEAQ, per germline. V lost 6 bases and J lost 5; bases outside the gene matches: 8. The CDR3 runs to 14 residues. The CDR3 DNA is TGTGCCAGCAGTCTTGCCGGGACAGGGAACGAGCAGTACTTC. Its protein is CASSLAGTGNEQYF.

This clone was counted between two and nine times. The gene calls are TRBV7-2 and TRBJ1-5; a weak D match, TRBD1 (5 bases). CDR3 length: 13 residues. V lost 5 bases to trimming and J lost 4 bases, with 9 bases between them. Germline V gene data show CDR1 as SGHTA and CDR2 as FQGNSA. The CDR3 coding sequence is TGTGCCAGCAGCCAGGGCAGGAATCAGCCCCAGCATTTT. This translates into CASSQGRNQPQHF.

The CDR3 spells CASSQETSGRSVYYEQYF. The DNA for the CDR3 is TGTGCCAGCAGCCAAGAAACTAGCGGGAGGAGCGTTTACTACGAGCAGTACTTC. The chain recombines TRBV4-2 with TRBJ2-5, with TRBD2 identical over 12 bases. The DNA end lines up better with TRBJ2-7; the J call may be wrong. CDR3 length: 18 residues. Germline V gives CDR1 LGHNA, CDR2 YNFKEQ.

The chain carries TRBV5-5 and TRBJ1-3; 9 positions agree with TRBD1. Trimming took 4 bases from V and 2 from J; bases not matched to a gene: 4. Germline V gene data show CDR1 as SGHKS and CDR2 as YYEKEE (reference sequence). The CDR3 totals 15 residues. The CDR3 region has the DNA TGTGCCAGCAGCCAGGGACAGGGTGCTGGAAACACCATATATTTT. It encodes CASSQGQGAGNTIYF.

CDR3 sequence: CASSPFRLEADSEAFF. CDR3 bases: TGTGCCAGCAGCCCCTTCAGGTTGGAAGCGGACTCTGAAGCTTTCTTT. The chain joins TRBV11-2 to TRBJ1-1; D not resolved. The germline gives CDR1 SGHAT, CDR2 FQNNGV. Trimming took 5 bases from V and 6 from J, leaving 22 bases between them. The CDR3 loop spans 16 amino acids.

The chain recombines TRBV5-1 with TRBJ1-3, with 7 bases matching TRBD1. Germline assignment: CDR1 SGHRS and CDR2 YFSETQ. This CDR3 contains 16 residues. J was trimmed by 0 bases and V by 4 bases; bases with no gene match: 7. The CDR3 sequence: CASSATGLSSGNTIYF. The CDR3 DNA is TGCGCCAGCAGCGCGACAGGGTTGAGCTCTGGAAACACCATATATTTT.

The chain links TRBV7-3 to TRBJ2-1; 11 bases line up with TRBD1. Germline CDR1 and CDR2: SGHTA and FQGTGA. V shed 2 bases and J 7 bases; nucleotides not matched to a gene: 4. The CDR3 consists of 15 residues. This CDR3 reads CASSLQGQGGNEQFF. The CDR3 DNA is TGTGCCAGCAGCTTACAGGGACAGGGGGGTAATGAGCAGTTCTTC.

This chain joins TRBV6-1 and TRBJ2-7; D is uncertain. The CDR3 contains 16 residues. Trimming stripped 2 bases from V and 6 bases from J, with 20 bases between. Germline V lookup: CDR1 MNHNS, CDR2 SASEGT. The chain's CDR3 is CASSETRSHTPLEQYF. CDR3 bases: TGTGCCAGCAGTGAAACGAGGTCCCACACCCCACTCGAGCAGTACTTC.

This clone was detected once. This chain connects TRBV7-6 to TRBJ1-6; D unclear. CDR1 and CDR2 from the germline V gene are SGHVS and FNYEAQ. The CDR3 consists of 14 residues. Trimming removed 0 bases from V and 5 bases from J, with 5 bases in between. CDR3 residues: CASSLARDNSPLHF. The CDR3 coding sequence is TGTGCCAGCAGCTTAGCGCGGGATAATTCACCCCTCCACTTT. The full variable domain, in which reference TRBV7-6 and TRBJ1-6 provide the parts outside the CDR3, is GAGVSQSPRYKVTKRGQDVALRCDPISGHVSLYWYRQALGQGPEFLTYFNYEAQQDKSGLPNDRFSAERPEGSISTLTIQRTEQRDSAMYRCASSLARDNSPLHFGNGTRLTVT.

The chain links TRBV19 to TRBJ2-3; TRBD1 aligns across 8 bases. Germline V gives CDR1 LNHDA, CDR2 SQIVND (reference sequence). V lost 10 bases to trimming and J lost 6 bases; unmatched junction nucleotides: 9. This CDR3 region has 13 residues. The CDR3 DNA reads as TGTGCCATCTCGGACAGGGTGGACGATACGCAGTATTTT. Residues: CAISDRVDDTQYF.

This chain links TRBV10-3 with TRBJ2-3, with TRBD2 matching 9 bases. V shed 3 bases, J shed 4 bases, and the junction held 2 bases outside the gene matches. The CDR3 is 14 amino acids. Germline lookup yields CDR1 ENHRY and CDR2 SYGVKD. CDR3 nucleotides: TGTGCCATCAGTGACGCGGGAGGGGCAGATACGCAGTATTTT. It encodes CAISDAGGADTQYF.

CDR3 sequence: CASSSSGQAGSYEQYF. DNA of the CDR3: TGTGCCAGCAGTTCCTCTGGGCAGGCTGGCTCCTACGAGCAGTACTTC. The chain recombines TRBV27 with TRBJ2-7; unclear D gene. Germline CDR1 reads MNHEY; CDR2 reads SMNVEV (reference sequence). V lost 4 bases to trimming and J lost 0 bases, with 16 bases between them. CDR3 length: 16 residues.

This clone has just a few counts. V usage is TRBV7-9 and J usage is TRBJ2-5; a weak D match, TRBD1 (6 bases). V dropped 5 bases and J dropped 4 bases, with 20 bases sitting between them. The CDR3 covers 16 residues. Germline V CDR1 and CDR2: SEHNR, FQNEAQ (reference sequence). As DNA, the CDR3 is TGTGCCAGCAGCGTACAAGTGCAGGGGCTGCGAGAGACCCAGTACTTC. Protein sequence: CASSVQVQGLRETQYF.

V gene TRBV19 combines with J gene TRBJ1-1; D not certain. The V and J ends lost 5 bases and 1 base respectively, with 14 bases between them. Germline lookup yields CDR1 LNHDA and CDR2 SQIVND (reference sequence). The CDR3 is 15 amino acids. The CDR3 region is CASSALGIGNTEAFF. The CDR3 region has the DNA TGTGCCAGTAGTGCCCTCGGGATCGGGAACACTGAAGCTTTCTTT.

The chain couples TRBV4-3 to TRBJ2-5; TRBD2 aligns across 7 bases. The germline CDR1 and CDR2 sequences are LGHNA and YSLEER. Trimming at V came to 1 base and at J to 5 bases, leaving 7 bases not matched to a gene. This CDR3 has 15 residues. The CDR3 loop is CASSQGTGGGETQYF. CDR3 DNA: TGCGCCAGCAGCCAAGGGACGGGGGGAGGTGAGACCCAGTACTTC.

This clone was counted between two and nine times. The J gene is TRBJ2-5, the V gene TRBV11-2; the match to TRBD1 covers 7 bases. The germline gives CDR1 SGHAT, CDR2 FQNNGV. The V gene end was trimmed by 6 bases and the J gene end by 7 bases; junction bases not matched to a gene: 14. The CDR3 totals 15 residues. In DNA form, the CDR3 reads TGTGCCAGCAGTTTATTTTCCCGACAGGGTGGGACCCAGTACTTC. This gives the protein CASSLFSRQGGTQYF.

On this clone itself: A read error may account for a junction end that differs from germline. DNA of the CDR3: TGTGCCACCAGCGTAGAGCGGGGGGTGTACGTGCAGTACTTC. Amino acid sequence: CATSVERGVYVQYF. This chain uses TRBV15 with TRBJ2-7; 9 bases map to TRBD2. The germline V gene has CDR1 LNHNV and CDR2 YYDKDF (reference sequence). The CDR3 has 14 residues.

The rearrangement links TRBV7-3 to TRBJ2-1; D gene unclear. CDR1 and CDR2 from the germline V gene are SGHTA and FQGTGA. The CDR3 has 15 amino acids. The V gene lost 2 bases and the J gene lost 1 base, with 9 bases spanning the gap. The CDR3 DNA is TGTGCCAGCAGCTTACAGGCCCAATCCTACAATGAGCAGTTCTTC. Protein product: CASSLQAQSYNEQFF.

This clone was observed a few times. The V gene is TRBV7-2, the J gene TRBJ2-4; a weak D match, TRBD1 (6 bases). The CDR3 runs 18 residues. Trimming pared 5 bases from V and 0 bases from J, leaving 20 bases between. CDR1 SGHTA and CDR2 FQGNSA come from the germline V gene. CDR3: CASSQGNSGALAKNIQYF. The DNA for the CDR3 is TGTGCCAGCAGCCAAGGAAACTCAGGGGCTCTAGCCAAAAACATTCAGTACTTC. Full variable domain (rest looked up from reference TRBV7-2 and TRBJ2-4): GAGVSQSPSNKVTEKGKDVELRCDPISGHTALYWYRQSLGQGLEFLIYFQGNSAPDKSGLPSDRFSAERTGGSVSTLTIQRTQQEDSAVYLCASSQGNSGALAKNIQYFGAGTRLSVL.

This chain connects TRBV30 to TRBJ2-6; TRBD1 agrees at 9 bases. Germline V gives CDR1 GTSNPN, CDR2 SVGIG (reference sequence). The ends lost 2 bases at V and 2 bases at J; junction bases unmatched: 4. CDR3 length: 16 residues. CDR3 residues: CAWSRDRVAGANVLTF. In DNA, the CDR3 is TGTGCCTGGAGTCGGGACAGGGTTGCTGGGGCCAACGTCCTGACTTTC.

The chain recombines TRBV12-5 with TRBJ2-7, with no clear D. Germline CDR1 is LGHNT and CDR2 is FRNRAP. V was trimmed by 10 bases and J by 3 bases, leaving 10 bases between them. This CDR3 comprises 11 residues. CDR3 region: CATSANYEQYF. The CDR3 nucleotides are TGTGCTACCAGCGCCAACTACGAGCAGTACTTC.

The chain combines TRBV7-2 with TRBJ1-6; 7 nucleotides match TRBD1. V lost 5 bases to trimming and J lost 6 bases; unmatched junction nucleotides: 4. The germline gives CDR1 SGHTA, CDR2 FQGNSA. This CDR3 has 14 residues. The CDR3 loop is CASSLGTANSPLHF. In nucleotides, the CDR3 is TGTGCCAGCAGCCTCGGGACAGCTAATTCACCCCTCCACTTT.

The genes are TRBV7-9 and TRBJ1-6; tentatively, D is TRBD1 (5 bases). CDR1 and CDR2 (germline): SEHNR, FQNEAQ (reference sequence). V shed 2 bases and J shed 5 bases, with 7 bases lying between them. CDR3 size: 14 residues. This CDR3 is CASSLIQDNSPLHF. DNA for the CDR3: TGTGCCAGCAGCTTAATACAGGATAATTCACCCCTCCACTTT.

The chain employs TRBV5-8 and TRBJ2-7; D is perhaps TRBD1 (6 bases). Germline V lookup: CDR1 SGHTS, CDR2 YDEGEE. The CDR3 contains 16 residues. V was trimmed by 0 bases and J by 4 bases, leaving 17 bases between them. The CDR3 nucleotides are TGTGCCAGCAGCTTGGCCCAGGGGAAAGAAGGATACGAGCAGTACTTC. Amino acids: CASSLAQGKEGYEQYF. Looking up the rest from reference TRBV5-8 and TRBJ2-7 gives the full variable domain: EAGVTQSPTHLIKTRGQQATLRCSPISGHTSVYWYQQALGLGLQFLLWYDEGEERNRGNFPPRFSGRQFPNYSSELNVNALELEDSALYLCASSLAQGKEGYEQYFGPGTRLTVT.

The rearrangement joins TRBV19 to TRBJ1-2, with 8 bases matching TRBD1. The CDR3 contains 14 residues. Germline loops: CDR1 LNHDA, CDR2 SQIVND (reference sequence). The ends lost 7 bases at V and 1 base at J; junction bases unmatched: 5. Written as DNA, the CDR3 is TGTGCCAGTATCTACACAGGGGGTAACTATGGCTACACCTTC. Residues: CASIYTGGNYGYTF.

The chain joins TRBV27 to TRBJ2-7; D possibly corresponds to TRBD2 (6 bases). V lost 3 bases and J lost 2, with 14 bases in between. This CDR3 comprises 15 residues. The V gene's germline CDR1 is MNHEY and CDR2 SMNVEV (reference sequence). The CDR3 DNA is TGTGCCAGCAGTTTCCGCCCGGGAGTACCCTACGAGCAGTACTTC. Protein sequence: CASSFRPGVPYEQYF.

V is TRBV7-9 and J is TRBJ2-1, with 9 bases identical to TRBD1. CDR3 length equals 16 residues. The germline V gene has CDR1 SEHNR and CDR2 FQNEAQ (reference sequence). With 0 bases clipped from V and 8 bases from J, the junction kept 8 bases outside the gene matches. CDR3 nucleotides: TGTGCCAGCAGCTTAGCCGGGACAGGGAGAGAACATGAGCAGTTCTTC. Its translation is CASSLAGTGREHEQFF.

The chain has TRBV11-2 and TRBJ2-1; tentative D call: TRBD1 (5 bases). V was cut by 5 bases and J by 9 bases, with 14 bases left in between. Germline CDR1 is SGHAT and CDR2 is FQNNGV. There are 13 residues in the CDR3. The CDR3, as DNA: TGTGCCAGCAGCCGTGGCAGGGTCGGTGAGCAGTTCTTC. Its translation: CASSRGRVGEQFF.

The J gene is TRBJ1-2, the V gene TRBV27; 12 positions match TRBD1. Trimming cost V 5 bases and J 5 bases; bases outside gene matches: 6. Germline CDR1 MNHEY, CDR2 SMNVEV (reference sequence). CDR3 size: 15 residues. The CDR3 reads CASSPGQGANYGYTF. CDR3 coding DNA: TGTGCCAGCAGTCCGGGACAGGGGGCGAATTATGGCTACACCTTC.